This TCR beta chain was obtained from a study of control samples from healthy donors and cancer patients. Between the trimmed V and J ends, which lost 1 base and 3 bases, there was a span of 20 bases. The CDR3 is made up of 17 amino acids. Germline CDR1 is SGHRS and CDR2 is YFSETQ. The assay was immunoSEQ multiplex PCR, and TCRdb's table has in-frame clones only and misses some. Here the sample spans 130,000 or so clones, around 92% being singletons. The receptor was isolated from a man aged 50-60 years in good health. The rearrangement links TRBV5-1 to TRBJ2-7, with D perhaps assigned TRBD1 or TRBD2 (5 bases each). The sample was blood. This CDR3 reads CASSLPTEFGGNYEQYF. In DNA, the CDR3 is TGCGCCAGCAGCTTGCCAACAGAGTTTGGGGGAAACTACGAGCAGTACTTC.